This T cell receptor (beta chain) comes out of a study of identical twins. Every one of the donors was a healthy Caucasian. The CDR3 covers 16 residues. CDR1 is MGHDK, CDR2 SYGVNS, per germline. J gave up 4 bases and V 0 bases, and 5 bases lay outside the gene matches. Study-wide results and caveats: For out-of-frame beta sequences, excess twin sharing was weaker.

This clonotype appeared a few times. The antigen remains undetermined. Template switching added a universal primer site; cDNA carried unique molecular identifiers. TCRdb redid the calling of the 5' RACE reads with MiXCR, one entry per CDR3 protein. The sample contains about 1.7 million distinct CDR3 sequences, about 32% of which appear only once. Sequencing used cord blood. This chain uses TRBV25-1 with TRBJ2-2; 7 bases match TRBD1. The receptor comes from a newborn girl in good health. The CDR3 DNA is TGTGCCAGCAGTGAATATAGAACAGGGGCCACCGGGGAGCTGTTTTTT. Protein: CASSEYRTGATGELFF.